Listed below are T cell receptor beta chains from one sample, sequenced in a study of blood T cell repertoires in COVID-19. Here immunoSEQ multiplex PCR was the method, and the copy in TCRdb shows in-frame clones only, minus some. The sample includes approximately 150,000 clones, about 88% of them seen just once. The sample was peripheral blood. The receptors shown here come from a man in his forties with acute or convalescent COVID-19. CDR3s include the opening cysteine and the closing phenylalanine or tryptophan. D genes are given only for firm matches. Rows may omit the clone size; those that give it use once, few, many or a size class.

clone_size: -; d_call: -; j_call: TRBJ2-3; v_call: TRBV7-3; cdr3_aa: CASSLTSSPTDTQYF; cdr3_nt: TGTGCCAGCAGCTTGACTAGTTCCCCGACAGATACGCAGTATTTT
clone_size: -; d_call: -; j_call: TRBJ1-1; v_call: TRBV5-1; cdr3_aa: CASSPTTGNTEAFF; cdr3_nt: TGCGCCAGCAGCCCCACGACAGGAAACACTGAAGCTTTCTTT
clone_size: -; d_call: -; j_call: TRBJ1-2; v_call: TRBV9; cdr3_aa: CASSVDRNYGYTF; cdr3_nt: TGTGCCAGCAGCGTAGACAGGAACTATGGCTACACCTTC
clone_size: -; d_call: -; j_call: TRBJ1-1; v_call: TRBV5-5; cdr3_aa: CASKHMNTEAFF; cdr3_nt: TGTGCCAGCAAACACATGAACACTGAAGCTTTCTTT
clone_size: -; d_call: TRBD1; j_call: TRBJ1-5; v_call: TRBV28; cdr3_aa: CASSELVRRGKIIEGNQPQHF; cdr3_nt: TGTGCCAGCAGTGAGTTAGTGCGCAGGGGGAAGATTATAGAAGGCAATCAGCCCCAGCATTTT
clone_size: -; d_call: -; j_call: TRBJ2-1; v_call: TRBV2; cdr3_aa: CASRGEDSYNEQFF; cdr3_nt: TGTGCCAGCAGAGGGGAAGACTCCTACAATGAGCAGTTCTTC
clone_size: -; d_call: -; j_call: TRBJ1-1; v_call: TRBV7-8; cdr3_aa: CASSRRETEAFF; cdr3_nt: TGTGCCAGCAGCCGCAGGGAAACTGAAGCTTTCTTT
clone_size: -; d_call: -; j_call: TRBJ2-3; v_call: TRBV5-1; cdr3_aa: CASSFSFINTDTQYF; cdr3_nt: TGCGCCAGCAGCTTTAGCTTCATAAACACAGATACGCAGTATTTT
clone_size: -; d_call: -; j_call: TRBJ1-2; v_call: TRBV19; cdr3_aa: CASSTSTVNYGYTF; cdr3_nt: TGTGCCAGTAGTACCTCGACAGTGAACTATGGCTACACCTTC
clone_size: -; d_call: -; j_call: TRBJ1-5; v_call: TRBV3-1/TRBV3-2; cdr3_aa: CASSQGSLSNQPQHF; cdr3_nt: TGTGCCAGCAGCCAAGGCTCACTTAGCAATCAGCCCCAGCATTTT
clone_size: -; d_call: TRBD1; j_call: TRBJ2-5; v_call: TRBV11-2; cdr3_aa: CASSPSQGAQYQETQYF; cdr3_nt: TGTGCCAGCAGCCCGTCCCAGGGGGCCCAGTACCAAGAGACCCAGTACTTC
clone_size: -; d_call: TRBD2; j_call: TRBJ2-2; v_call: TRBV10-3; cdr3_aa: CAISETSGGARGTGELFF; cdr3_nt: TGTGCCATCAGTGAGACTAGCGGGGGGGCCAGAGGCACCGGGGAGCTGTTTTTT
clone_size: -; d_call: TRBD1; j_call: TRBJ2-2; v_call: TRBV24-1; cdr3_aa: CATSDARDRNTGELFF; cdr3_nt: TGTGCCACCAGTGATGCCCGGGACAGAAACACCGGGGAGCTGTTTTTT
clone_size: -; d_call: -; j_call: TRBJ1-2; v_call: TRBV7-9; cdr3_aa: CASSFPGYGNGYTF; cdr3_nt: TGTGCCAGCAGCTTTCCAGGCTACGGCAATGGCTACACCTTC
clone_size: -; d_call: TRBD1; j_call: TRBJ2-5; v_call: TRBV7-3; cdr3_aa: CASSLGTGATLGETQYF; cdr3_nt: TGTGCCAGCAGCCTGGGGACAGGGGCCACCCTTGGGGAGACCCAGTACTTC
clone_size: few; d_call: TRBD1; j_call: TRBJ1-2; v_call: TRBV2; cdr3_aa: CASSEAVRGAYGYTF; cdr3_nt: TGTGCCAGCAGTGAAGCAGTCAGGGGGGCATATGGCTACACCTTC
clone_size: -; d_call: TRBD2; j_call: TRBJ2-1; v_call: TRBV3-1/TRBV3-2; cdr3_aa: CASSRGLAGNNEQFF; cdr3_nt: TGTGCCAGCAGTCGCGGGCTAGCGGGCAACAATGAGCAGTTCTTC
clone_size: -; d_call: TRBD1; j_call: TRBJ2-5; v_call: TRBV9; cdr3_aa: CASSVEGGTGETQYF; cdr3_nt: TGTGCCAGCAGCGTAGAAGGGGGCACGGGAGAGACCCAGTACTTC
clone_size: -; d_call: TRBD2; j_call: TRBJ2-1; v_call: TRBV27; cdr3_aa: CASRASGGRAEQFF; cdr3_nt: TGTGCCAGCAGGGCTAGCGGGGGGCGGGCGGAGCAGTTCTTC
clone_size: -; d_call: -; j_call: TRBJ1-2; v_call: TRBV6-5; cdr3_aa: CASSYSSGILIYGYTF; cdr3_nt: TGTGCCAGCAGTTACTCAAGCGGGATTCTTATCTATGGCTACACCTTC
clone_size: -; d_call: -; j_call: TRBJ1-2; v_call: TRBV6-5; cdr3_aa: CASSPHGQNYGYTF; cdr3_nt: TGTGCCAGCAGCCCCCATGGACAGAACTATGGCTACACCTTC
clone_size: -; d_call: -; j_call: TRBJ1-2; v_call: TRBV7-9; cdr3_aa: CASSLSGYGNYGYTF; cdr3_nt: TGTGCCAGCAGCCTCTCGGGGTACGGGAACTATGGCTACACCTTC
clone_size: -; d_call: -; j_call: TRBJ1-6; v_call: TRBV9; cdr3_aa: CASSVAQDRTPLHF; cdr3_nt: TGTGCCAGCAGCGTAGCCCAAGACAGGACACCCCTCCACTTT
clone_size: -; d_call: TRBD1; j_call: TRBJ1-2; v_call: TRBV6-2/TRBV6-3; cdr3_aa: CASSLTGQGGDYGYTF; cdr3_nt: TGTGCCAGCAGCCTCACCGGACAGGGAGGAGACTATGGCTACACCTTC
clone_size: -; d_call: -; j_call: TRBJ2-1; v_call: TRBV18; cdr3_aa: CASSPGGLYNEQFF; cdr3_nt: TGTGCCAGCTCACCGGGGGGACTTTACAATGAGCAGTTCTTC
clone_size: -; d_call: -; j_call: TRBJ1-3; v_call: TRBV3-1/TRBV3-2; cdr3_aa: CASSLLTRSAGNTIYF; cdr3_nt: TGTGCCAGCAGCCTTCTAACCCGGTCGGCTGGAAACACCATATATTTT
clone_size: few; d_call: -; j_call: TRBJ1-5; v_call: TRBV30; cdr3_aa: CAWSGGGGQPQHF; cdr3_nt: TGTGCCTGGAGTGGGGGCGGGGGGCAGCCCCAGCATTTT
clone_size: -; d_call: -; j_call: TRBJ2-7; v_call: TRBV28; cdr3_aa: CASRGGRSSYEQYF; cdr3_nt: TGTGCCAGCAGGGGGGGTAGGAGCTCCTACGAGCAGTACTTC
clone_size: -; d_call: TRBD1; j_call: TRBJ1-6; v_call: TRBV19; cdr3_aa: CASSQQGDSPLHF; cdr3_nt: TGTGCCAGTAGTCAGCAGGGGGATTCACCCCTCCACTTT
clone_size: few; d_call: TRBD1; j_call: TRBJ1-5; v_call: TRBV6-2/TRBV6-3; cdr3_aa: CASSPGGWGQPQHF; cdr3_nt: TGTGCCAGCAGCCCAGGGGGCTGGGGTCAGCCCCAGCATTTT
clone_size: -; d_call: -; j_call: TRBJ2-7; v_call: TRBV5-1; cdr3_aa: CASSPDSSSSYEQYF; cdr3_nt: TGCGCCAGCAGCCCCGACTCGTCGAGCTCCTACGAGCAGTACTTC
clone_size: -; d_call: TRBD2; j_call: TRBJ2-1; v_call: TRBV18; cdr3_aa: CASDPGLARNNEQFF; cdr3_nt: TGTGCCAGCGATCCCGGACTAGCGAGGAACAATGAGCAGTTCTTC
clone_size: -; d_call: TRBD1; j_call: TRBJ2-5; v_call: TRBV5-8; cdr3_aa: CASSLQGVGQETQYF; cdr3_nt: TGTGCCAGCAGCTTACAGGGGGTCGGCCAAGAGACCCAGTACTTC
clone_size: -; d_call: -; j_call: TRBJ2-2; v_call: TRBV9; cdr3_aa: CASSAVASLLAGELFF; cdr3_nt: TGTGCCAGCAGCGCCGTCGCTAGTCTTCTCGCCGGGGAGCTGTTTTTT
clone_size: -; d_call: -; j_call: TRBJ2-6; v_call: TRBV5-6; cdr3_aa: CASSFGSSTGANVLTF; cdr3_nt: TGTGCCAGCAGCTTCGGGTCTAGCACTGGGGCCAACGTCCTGACTTTC
clone_size: -; d_call: TRBD1; j_call: TRBJ2-5; v_call: TRBV2; cdr3_aa: CASSPLKGQTQTQYF; cdr3_nt: TGTGCCAGCAGTCCCCTCAAGGGACAGACGCAGACCCAGTACTTC
clone_size: -; d_call: -; j_call: TRBJ2-5; v_call: TRBV12-3/TRBV12-4; cdr3_aa: CASSLGGGETQYF; cdr3_nt: TGTGCCAGCAGTTTAGGGGGGGGCGAGACCCAGTACTTC
clone_size: -; d_call: TRBD1; j_call: TRBJ2-1; v_call: TRBV6-5; cdr3_aa: CASRPPTGMLHFF; cdr3_nt: TGTGCCAGCAGACCTCCGACAGGGATGTTGCACTTCTTC
clone_size: -; d_call: TRBD1; j_call: TRBJ1-6; v_call: TRBV2; cdr3_aa: CASRGQGAYNSPLHF; cdr3_nt: TGTGCCAGCAGGGGACAGGGGGCCTATAATTCACCCCTCCACTTT
clone_size: -; d_call: -; j_call: TRBJ2-7; v_call: TRBV6-5; cdr3_aa: CASRPDYEQYF; cdr3_nt: TGTGCCAGCAGGCCAGACTACGAGCAGTACTTC
clone_size: -; d_call: -; j_call: TRBJ1-1; v_call: TRBV18; cdr3_aa: CASSPRPGQTEAFF; cdr3_nt: TGTGCCAGCTCCCCCCGCCCAGGGCAGACTGAAGCTTTCTTT
clone_size: few; d_call: TRBD1; j_call: TRBJ1-2; v_call: TRBV5-4; cdr3_aa: CASSAQGDYGYTF; cdr3_nt: TGTGCCAGCAGCGCACAGGGGGACTATGGCTACACCTTC
clone_size: -; d_call: -; j_call: TRBJ1-1; v_call: TRBV7-9; cdr3_aa: CAGNRGNTEAFF; cdr3_nt: TGTGCCGGAAATAGAGGGAACACTGAAGCTTTCTTT
clone_size: -; d_call: -; j_call: TRBJ2-1; v_call: TRBV7-8; cdr3_aa: CASSLGPEQFF; cdr3_nt: TGTGCCAGCAGCTTAGGGCCGGAGCAGTTCTTC
clone_size: -; d_call: TRBD1; j_call: TRBJ1-1; v_call: TRBV6-5; cdr3_aa: CASSYGLTGSTEAFF; cdr3_nt: TGTGCCAGCAGTTACGGGCTGACAGGGTCCACTGAAGCTTTCTTT
clone_size: -; d_call: -; j_call: TRBJ2-1; v_call: TRBV6-5; cdr3_aa: CASGLWGWNNEQFF; cdr3_nt: TGTGCCAGCGGCCTATGGGGCTGGAACAATGAGCAGTTCTTC
clone_size: -; d_call: -; j_call: TRBJ1-1; v_call: TRBV6-6; cdr3_aa: CASSTQGPHIRAFF; cdr3_nt: TGTGCCAGCAGTACGCAGGGGCCGCACATTAGAGCTTTCTTT
clone_size: once; d_call: -; j_call: TRBJ2-5; v_call: TRBV5-4; cdr3_aa: CASSLLHQETQYF; cdr3_nt: TGTGCCAGCAGCTTGCTCCACCAAGAGACCCAGTACTTC
clone_size: -; d_call: TRBD2; j_call: TRBJ2-5; v_call: TRBV5-1; cdr3_aa: CASSIGTSGGKETQYF; cdr3_nt: TGCGCCAGCAGCATCGGGACTAGCGGGGGGAAAGAGACCCAGTACTTC
clone_size: few; d_call: -; j_call: TRBJ1-2; v_call: TRBV7-8; cdr3_aa: CASSLESGQGGGYTF; cdr3_nt: TGTGCCAGCAGCTTAGAGTCCGGGCAGGGTGGTGGCTACACCTTC
clone_size: -; d_call: TRBD1; j_call: TRBJ2-3; v_call: TRBV6-2/TRBV6-3; cdr3_aa: CASSSGQGINTQYF; cdr3_nt: TGTGCCAGCAGTTCGGGACAGGGGATAAATACGCAGTATTTT
clone_size: -; d_call: -; j_call: TRBJ1-5; v_call: TRBV7-3; cdr3_aa: CASSPDRYQPQHF; cdr3_nt: TGTGCCAGCAGCCCCGACAGGTATCAGCCCCAGCATTTT
clone_size: once; d_call: -; j_call: TRBJ1-6; v_call: TRBV6-5; cdr3_aa: CASKTGGTGSPLHF; cdr3_nt: TGTGCCAGCAAGACGGGGGGGACGGGTTCACCCCTCCACTTT
clone_size: few; d_call: -; j_call: TRBJ1-4; v_call: TRBV12-3/TRBV12-4; cdr3_aa: CASKRRDEKLFF; cdr3_nt: TGTGCCAGCAAACGCAGGGATGAAAAACTGTTTTTT
clone_size: -; d_call: -; j_call: TRBJ1-1; v_call: TRBV6-1; cdr3_aa: CASSEQGLYTEAFF; cdr3_nt: TGTGCCAGCAGTGAACAGGGGCTATACACTGAAGCTTTCTTT
clone_size: -; d_call: -; j_call: TRBJ1-2; v_call: TRBV5-4; cdr3_aa: CASSPDRDYGYTF; cdr3_nt: TGTGCCAGCAGCCCCGATCGGGACTATGGCTACACCTTC
clone_size: -; d_call: -; j_call: TRBJ1-1; v_call: TRBV19; cdr3_aa: CASSITGRNTEAFF; cdr3_nt: TGTGCCAGTAGTATCACAGGACGCAACACTGAAGCTTTCTTT
clone_size: -; d_call: TRBD1; j_call: TRBJ1-2; v_call: TRBV18; cdr3_aa: CASSTGQGAYGYTF; cdr3_nt: TGTGCCAGCTCAACGGGACAGGGGGCGTATGGCTACACCTTC